This TCR beta chain comes out of a study of blood T cell repertoires in COVID-19. Across the whole study: The samples span acute and convalescent COVID-19 from the United States, Italy and Spain. Sample material is recorded as cDNA or gDNA derived from T cells, B-cell-depleted T cells, or PBMCs.

CDR1 is MNHEY and CDR2 is SMNVEV in the germline V gene (reference sequence). Trimming pared 5 bases from V and 7 bases from J, leaving 15 bases between. This CDR3 is 14 amino acids long. In the study's own analysis: By means of reference gene primer amplification, nucleated cell counts were estimated. Generated by immunoSEQ multiplex PCR, the TCRdb table keeps only in-frame clones and is missing some. V and J calls plus clone size are reproduced from that table; the DNA served to infer D and trimming. Among around 280,000 clones, approximately 86% were seen once, and the ten largest hold about 2.2%.

The receptor was derived from a woman aged 45-65 years who had recovered from COVID-19. This sequence joins TRBV27 and TRBJ2-1; D ambiguous. Source material: peripheral blood. The CDR3: CASSLDPTGNEQFF. CDR3 nucleotides: TGTGCCAGCAGTCTCGACCCGACTGGAAATGAGCAGTTCTTC.